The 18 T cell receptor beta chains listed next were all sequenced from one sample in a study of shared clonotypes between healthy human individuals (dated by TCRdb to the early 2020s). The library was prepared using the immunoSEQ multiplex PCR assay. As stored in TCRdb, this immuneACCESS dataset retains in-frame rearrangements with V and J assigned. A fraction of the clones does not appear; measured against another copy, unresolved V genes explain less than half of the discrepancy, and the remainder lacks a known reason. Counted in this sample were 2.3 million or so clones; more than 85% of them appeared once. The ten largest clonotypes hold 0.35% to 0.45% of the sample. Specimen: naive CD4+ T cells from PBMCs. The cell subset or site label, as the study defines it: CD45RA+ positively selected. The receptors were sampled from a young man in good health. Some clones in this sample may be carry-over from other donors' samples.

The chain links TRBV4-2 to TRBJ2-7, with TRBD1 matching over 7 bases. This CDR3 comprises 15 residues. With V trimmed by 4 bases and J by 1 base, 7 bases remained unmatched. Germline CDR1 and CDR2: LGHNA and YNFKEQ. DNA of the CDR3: TGTGCCAGCAGCCCTGAGGGGGCTAGGTCCTACGAGCAGTACTTC. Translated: CASSPEGARSYEQYF.

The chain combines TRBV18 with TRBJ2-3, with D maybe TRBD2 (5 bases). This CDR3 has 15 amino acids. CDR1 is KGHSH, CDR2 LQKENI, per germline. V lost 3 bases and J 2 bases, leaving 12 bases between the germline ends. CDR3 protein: CASSPPGNPTDTQYF. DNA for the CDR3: TGTGCCAGCTCACCTCCGGGAAACCCCACAGATACGCAGTATTTT.

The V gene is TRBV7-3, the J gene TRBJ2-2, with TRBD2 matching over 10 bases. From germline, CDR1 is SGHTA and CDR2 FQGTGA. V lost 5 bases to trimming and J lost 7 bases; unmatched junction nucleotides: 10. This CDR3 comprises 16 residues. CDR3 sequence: CASSPRASGSGGELFF. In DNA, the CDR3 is TGTGCCAGCAGCCCCCGGGCTAGCGGGAGTGGCGGGGAGCTGTTTTTT. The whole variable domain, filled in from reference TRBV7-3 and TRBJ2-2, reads GAGVSQTPSNKVTEKGKYVELRCDPISGHTALYWYRQSLGQGPEFLIYFQGTGAADDSGLPNDRFFAVRPEGSVSTLKIQRTERGDSAVYLCASSPRASGSGGELFFGEGSRLTVL.

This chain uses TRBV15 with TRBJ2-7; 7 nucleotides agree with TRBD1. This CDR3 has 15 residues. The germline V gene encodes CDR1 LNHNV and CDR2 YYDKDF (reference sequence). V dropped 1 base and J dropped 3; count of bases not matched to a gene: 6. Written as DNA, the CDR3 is TGTGCCACCAGCAGAGGTAGGGGGCCTAACTACGAGCAGTACTTC. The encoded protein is CATSRGRGPNYEQYF.

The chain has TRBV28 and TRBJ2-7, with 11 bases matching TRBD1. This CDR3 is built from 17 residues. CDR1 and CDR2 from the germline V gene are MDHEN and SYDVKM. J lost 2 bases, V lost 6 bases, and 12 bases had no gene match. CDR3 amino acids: CASSSPRTGGSPYEQYF. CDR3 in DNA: TGTGCCAGCAGCTCCCCGAGGACAGGGGGCTCTCCCTACGAGCAGTACTTC.

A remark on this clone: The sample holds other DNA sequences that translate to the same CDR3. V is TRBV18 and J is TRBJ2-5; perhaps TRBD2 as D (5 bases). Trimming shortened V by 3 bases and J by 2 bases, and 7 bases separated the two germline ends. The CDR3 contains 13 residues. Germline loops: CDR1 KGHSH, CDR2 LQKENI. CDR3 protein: CASSPTGQETQYF. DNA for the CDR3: TGTGCCAGCTCACCCACGGGACAAGAGACCCAGTACTTC.

CDR3 region: CSATAGEKLFF. In DNA, the CDR3 is TGCAGTGCTACCGCCGGGGAAAAACTGTTTTTT. The gene calls are TRBV20-1 and TRBJ1-4; unclear D gene. The CDR3 loop spans 11 amino acids. CDR1 and CDR2 (germline): DFQATT, SNEGSKA (reference sequence). V lost 4 bases and J 8 bases, leaving 8 bases between the germline ends.

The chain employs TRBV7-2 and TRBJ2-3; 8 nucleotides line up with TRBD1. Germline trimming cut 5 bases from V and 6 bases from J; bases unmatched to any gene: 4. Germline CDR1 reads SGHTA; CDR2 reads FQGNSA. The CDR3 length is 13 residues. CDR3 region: CASSQDRADTQYF. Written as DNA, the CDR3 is TGTGCCAGCAGCCAGGACAGGGCCGATACGCAGTATTTT.

The CDR3 loop reads CASSMRGGAAYEQYF. The CDR3 nucleotides read TGTGCCAGCAGCATGAGGGGCGGGGCGGCCTACGAGCAGTACTTC. V usage is TRBV5-4 and J usage is TRBJ2-7; possible D gene TRBD2, 6 bases. This CDR3 comprises 15 residues. CDR1 SGHNT and CDR2 YYREEE come from the germline V gene (reference sequence). Trimming took 4 bases from V and 2 from J, leaving 16 bases between them.

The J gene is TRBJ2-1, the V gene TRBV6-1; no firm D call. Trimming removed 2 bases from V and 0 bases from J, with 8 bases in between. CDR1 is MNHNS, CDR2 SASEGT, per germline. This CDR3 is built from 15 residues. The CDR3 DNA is TGTGCCAGCAGTGAAACGGTGAGCTCCTACAATGAGCAGTTCTTC. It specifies CASSETVSSYNEQFF.

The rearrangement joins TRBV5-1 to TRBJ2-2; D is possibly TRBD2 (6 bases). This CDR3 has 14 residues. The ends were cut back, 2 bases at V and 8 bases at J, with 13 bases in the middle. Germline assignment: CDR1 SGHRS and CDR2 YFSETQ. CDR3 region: CASSFGGTAGELFF. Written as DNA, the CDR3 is TGCGCCAGCAGCTTCGGGGGTACAGCGGGGGAGCTGTTTTTT.

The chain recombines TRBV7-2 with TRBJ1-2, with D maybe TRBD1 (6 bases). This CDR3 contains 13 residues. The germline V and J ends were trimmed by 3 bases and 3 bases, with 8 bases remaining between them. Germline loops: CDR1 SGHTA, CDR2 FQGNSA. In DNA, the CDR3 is TGTGCCAGCAGCTTCTACAGGGACTATGGCTACACCTTC. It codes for CASSFYRDYGYTF.

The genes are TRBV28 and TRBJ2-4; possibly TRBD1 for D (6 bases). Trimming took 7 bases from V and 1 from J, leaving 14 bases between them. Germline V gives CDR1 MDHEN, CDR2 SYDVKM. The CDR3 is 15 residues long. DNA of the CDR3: TGTGCCAGCATCTCACAGGGATTGGCCAAAAACATTCAGTACTTC. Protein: CASISQGLAKNIQYF.

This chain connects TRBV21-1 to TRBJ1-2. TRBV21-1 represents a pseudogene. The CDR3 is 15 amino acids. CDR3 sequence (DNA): TGTGCCAGCAGCACCGGGAGACCCCCACTGGATGGCTACACCTTC. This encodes CASSTGRPPLDGYTF.

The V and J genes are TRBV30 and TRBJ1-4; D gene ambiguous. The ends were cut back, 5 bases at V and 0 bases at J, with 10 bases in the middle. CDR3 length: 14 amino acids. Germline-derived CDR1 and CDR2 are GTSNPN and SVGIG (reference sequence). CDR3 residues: CAWSHRTTNEKLFF. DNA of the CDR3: TGTGCCTGGTCACACAGAACAACTAATGAAAAACTGTTTTTT.

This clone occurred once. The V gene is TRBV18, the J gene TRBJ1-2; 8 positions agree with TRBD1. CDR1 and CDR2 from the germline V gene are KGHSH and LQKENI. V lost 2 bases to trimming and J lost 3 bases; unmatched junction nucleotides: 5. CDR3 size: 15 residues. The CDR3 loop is CASSPTGQGYYGYTF. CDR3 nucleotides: TGTGCCAGCTCACCAACTGGACAGGGATACTATGGCTACACCTTC.

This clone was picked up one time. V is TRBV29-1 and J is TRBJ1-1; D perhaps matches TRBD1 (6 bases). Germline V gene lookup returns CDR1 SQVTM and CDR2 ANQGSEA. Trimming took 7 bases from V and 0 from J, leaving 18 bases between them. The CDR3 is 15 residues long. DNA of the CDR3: TGCAGCGCTGGGAGGGGACATCCCATGAACACTGAAGCTTTCTTT. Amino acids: CSAGRGHPMNTEAFF.

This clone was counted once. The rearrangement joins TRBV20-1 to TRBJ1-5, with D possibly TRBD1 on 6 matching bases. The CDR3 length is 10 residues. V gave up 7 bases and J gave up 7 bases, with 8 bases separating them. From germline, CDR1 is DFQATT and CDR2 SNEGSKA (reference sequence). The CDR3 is CSVRGQPQHF. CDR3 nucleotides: TGCAGTGTCAGGGGACAGCCCCAGCATTTT.